These 15 T cell receptor beta chains share one sample of origin, sequenced in a study of read filtering for tumor transcriptome and immune sequencing. From 350 to 500 ng of RNA, a library with molecular barcoded alpha/delta and beta/gamma adaptors was made. TCRdb re-derived calls from the reads in MiXCR, one entry per CDR3 protein. The profile shows tens of thousands of distinct CDR3 sequences, around a fifth of them singletons. Input material: a population of CD138-negative cells sorted from bone marrow. The receptors here all came from a donor at least 40 years old with multiple myeloma.

To note about this clonotype: This may be a read error: a much more frequent sequence differs by one nucleotide. The chain employs TRBV4-2 and TRBJ1-1; 8 nucleotides line up with TRBD1. This CDR3 is built from 15 residues. CDR1 is LGHNA, CDR2 YNFKEQ, per germline. The ends lost 0 bases at V and 11 bases at J; junction bases unmatched: 11. This chain's CDR3 is CASSQDPRTGFAAFF. The CDR3 bases are TGTGCCAGCAGCCAAGATCCCCGGACAGGGTTCGCTGCTTTCTTT.

To note about this clonotype: A read error likely explains this, since a far larger clone differs by one base. The chain recombines TRBV6-5 with TRBJ2-2; D gene unclear. The CDR3 extends over 15 amino acids. Germline-derived CDR1 and CDR2 are MNHEY and SVGAGI. With 7 bases removed from V and 1 base from J, the gap between germline ends came to 13 bases. This CDR3 is CASMSTNLNTGELFF. The CDR3 DNA sequence: TGTGCCAGCATGAGTACCAACCTGAACACCGGGGAGCTGTTTTTT.

The table lists this clonotype with many counts. The chain has TRBV12-3 or TRBV12-4 and TRBJ1-4; maybe TRBD1 (6 bases). The CDR3 has 14 residues. V was trimmed by 6 bases and J by 7 bases, leaving 15 bases between them. CDR3 sequence: CASRKGRGPEKLFF. DNA for the CDR3: TGTGCCAGCAGGAAGGGCAGGGGACCTGAAAAACTGTTTTTT.

V is TRBV10-3 and J is TRBJ2-3, with 7 bases fitting TRBD2. This CDR3 comprises 15 residues. With 5 bases clipped from V and 1 base from J, the junction kept 6 bases outside the gene matches. CDR1 is ENHRY and CDR2 is SYGVKD in the germline V gene. The CDR3 protein is CAISYVAGGTDTQYF. Written as DNA, the CDR3 is TGTGCCATCAGTTACGTTGCGGGAGGCACAGATACGCAGTATTTT.

The sample holds many counts of this clonotype. V and J are TRBV24-1 and TRBJ2-7; D might be TRBD2 (5 bases). Germline CDR1 is KGHDR and CDR2 is SFDVKD. The length of the CDR3 is 13 residues. Trimming shortened V by 4 bases and J by 3 bases, and 9 bases separated the two germline ends. The CDR3 coding sequence is TGTGCCACCAGTGACTCGACTATCTACGAGCAGTACTTC. Protein product: CATSDSTIYEQYF.

This clonotype showed up many times. This sequence joins TRBV20-1 and TRBJ2-3; 7 positions match TRBD1. Trimming removed 6 bases from V and 2 bases from J; junction bases left unmatched: 11. This CDR3 spans 15 amino acids. From germline, CDR1 is DFQATT and CDR2 SNEGSKA (reference sequence). In DNA form, the CDR3 reads TGCAGTGCGAGGGGGCTCGGGGCCCACACAGATACGCAGTATTTT. It codes for CSARGLGAHTDTQYF.

This clonotype was seen many times. The CDR3 is CASSFLSRAGELFF. The CDR3 DNA reads as TGTGCCAGCAGCTTTCTTAGTCGGGCCGGGGAGCTGTTTTTT. The V call is TRBV7-8, the J call TRBJ2-2; D is ambiguous. The CDR3 extends over 14 amino acids. V gave up 3 bases and J gave up 6 bases, with 11 bases separating them. CDR1 is SGHVS and CDR2 is FQNEAQ in the germline V gene.

In regard to this clonotype: With only one base between it and a far larger clone, this is likely a read error. The missing conserved phenylalanine or tryptophan at the end of this CDR3 makes a read error likely. The V gene is TRBV12-3 or TRBV12-4, the J gene TRBJ2-1; the D is unclear. This CDR3 spans 13 amino acids. The V gene lost 3 bases and the J gene lost 4 bases, with 7 bases spanning the gap. The CDR3 DNA sequence: TGTGCCAGCAGTTTCGGACCGTACAATGAGCAGTTCCTC. It encodes CASSFGPYNEQFL.

With regard to this clonotype: A far larger clone lies a single base away; this is likely a read error. V gene TRBV5-5 combines with J gene TRBJ2-1; D is perhaps TRBD2 (5 bases). The CDR3 sequence is 14 residues long. Germline CDR1 reads SGHKS; CDR2 reads YYEKEE (reference sequence). The CDR3 loop reads CASNIPWGANEQLF. The CDR3 region has the DNA TGTGCCAGCAACATCCCCTGGGGAGCCAATGAGCAGCTCTTC.

This clonotype showed up many times. The J gene is TRBJ2-3, the V gene TRBV20-1, with TRBD1 matching over 9 bases. CDR3 length: 15 residues. The V segment lost 1 base and the J segment 6 bases; nucleotides outside the gene matches: 8. Per the germline V gene, CDR1 is DFQATT and CDR2 is SNEGSKA (reference sequence). The CDR3 bases are TGCAGTGCTAGAGCCCCAACAGGGGGCGTTGATACGCAGTATTTT. The encoded protein is CSARAPTGGVDTQYF.

This clonotype was counted only a few times. V gene TRBV30 combines with J gene TRBJ2-7; 7 bases are a match to TRBD1. CDR1 is GTSNPN, CDR2 SVGIG, per germline (reference sequence). The J segment lost 2 bases and the V segment lost 3 bases, leaving 7 bases of the junction unmatched. The CDR3 has 14 amino acids. The CDR3 loop is CAWRGTGTAYEQYF. The CDR3 DNA follows: TGTGCCTGGAGGGGAACCGGGACAGCCTACGAGCAGTACTTC.

This clonotype was counted at least ten times. V and J are TRBV20-1 and TRBJ2-1; D unresolved. The CDR3 extends over 15 amino acids. CDR1 and CDR2 from the germline V gene are DFQATT and SNEGSKA (reference sequence). V gave up 3 bases and J gave up 3 bases, with 15 bases separating them. CDR3 coding DNA: TGCAGTGCTAGTGACGCGCACCGCAACTACAATGAGCAGTTCTTC. Translation gives CSASDAHRNYNEQFF.

Comments on this clonotype: This may be a read error, as it is one base from a much larger clone. Since no conserved phenylalanine or tryptophan closes the CDR3, a read error is the likely cause. The V gene is TRBV11-2, the J gene TRBJ2-1; D remains unclear. Germline V CDR1 and CDR2: SGHAT, FQNNGV. CDR3 length equals 15 residues. Deletions cut 4 bases from V and 9 bases from J, with 19 bases between. The CDR3 sequence is CASSSSFLPSSEQFL. The DNA of the CDR3 is TGTGCCAGCAGCTCATCGTTCCTCCCCTCCAGTGAGCAGTTCCTC.

Turning to this clonotype: A much larger clone differs from this one at a single base, so this may be a read error. Without the conserved terminal phenylalanine or tryptophan, this CDR3 likely stems from a read error. The chain recombines TRBV6-2 or TRBV6-3 with TRBJ2-5; the D gene is possibly TRBD2 (6 bases). The CDR3 sequence is 13 residues long. V shed 6 bases and J shed 1 base, with 9 bases lying between them. The germline V gene encodes CDR1 MNHEY and CDR2 SVGEGT. Written as DNA, the CDR3 is TGTGCCAGCAGCCGGGACTTCCAAGAGACCCAGTACTAC. As protein: CASSRDFQETQYY.

There are many counts of this clonotype. The genes are TRBV5-1 and TRBJ2-3; TRBD2 aligns across 13 bases. J was trimmed by 7 bases and V by 0 bases; bases with no gene match: 8. CDR1 is SGHRS and CDR2 is YFSETQ in the germline V gene. The CDR3 extends over 17 amino acids. The CDR3 coding sequence is TGCGCCAGCAGCTTGGGGACTAGCGGGAGTAAACTCAATACGCAGTATTTT. Its protein product is CASSLGTSGSKLNTQYF. The full variable domain, with the rest looked up from reference TRBV5-1 and TRBJ2-3, is KAGVTQTPRYLIKTRGQQVTLSCSPISGHRSVSWYQQTPGQGLQFLFEYFSETQRNKGNFPGRFSGRQFSNSRSEMNVSTLELGDSALYLCASSLGTSGSKLNTQYFGPGTRLTVL.